This T cell receptor (beta chain) was captured in a study of radiotherapy plus CTLA-4 blockade in lung cancer. TCRdb's copy holds only in-frame clones and misses some; the assay was immunoSEQ multiplex PCR. The sample lists about 85,000 clones, about 90% occurring once. The V end lost 5 bases, the J end lost 7 bases, and 14 bases lay between the germline ends. Germline V gene sequence: CDR1 SNHLY, CDR2 FYNNEI. CDR3 length: 13 residues. The chain has TRBV2 and TRBJ2-5; D might be TRBD2 (6 bases). The sample was peripheral blood, taken from a patient treated with radiotherapy plus ipilimumab. The sequence was obtained from a human donor with non-small cell lung cancer who had a partial response to radiotherapy plus ipilimumab. The CDR3 bases are TGTGCCAGCAGTCCCGGGACTGCGGGGACCCAGTACTTC. It translates to CASSPGTAGTQYF.